Below, one TCR beta chain is given with its context. Its target is unknown. CDR1 is MDHEN, CDR2 SYDVKM, per germline. V shed 7 bases and J 6 bases; nucleotides not matched to a gene: 9. The CDR3 consists of 14 residues. This entry belongs to a study of radiation and T cells in renal cell carcinoma. Findings and caveats of the study: Top tumor clonotypes rose in blood 2 weeks post-radiation, then contracted.

The time point is: blood 2 weeks post-SBRT. The treatment here: 15 Gy SBRT to primary tumor, nephrectomy 4 weeks later. Clones were sequenced by immunoSEQ multiplex PCR, and TCRdb holds only the in-frame ones, with some missing. The table has 45,000 to 55,000 clones, around three quarters seen once; the top ten hold around 30%. The input for sequencing was blood, taken from a patient whose treatment included radiotherapy and nephrectomy. The V call is TRBV28, the J call TRBJ1-1, with 9 bases matching TRBD1. This TCR came from an older woman with renal cell carcinoma. CDR3 DNA sequence: TGTGCCAGCAAGGGACAGGGAGTATTATCTGAAGCTTTCTTT. Translation gives CASKGQGVLSEAFF. Looking up the rest from reference TRBV28 and TRBJ1-1 gives the full variable domain: DVKVTQSSRYLVKRTGEKVFLECVQDMDHENMFWYRQDPGLGLRLIYFSYDVKMKEKGDIPEGYSVSREKKERFSLILESASTNQTSMYLCASKGQGVLSEAFFGQGTRLTVV.